Listed here is a single T cell receptor beta chain. Germline values: CDR1 SGDLS, CDR2 YYNGEE. V dropped 0 bases and J dropped 9; count of bases not matched to a gene: 6. The CDR3 has 15 residues. The sample originates from a study of blood T cell repertoires in COVID-19. Study information: Sites across the United States, Italy and Spain contributed samples from acute and convalescent COVID-19.

Using immunoSEQ multiplex PCR, the repertoire was profiled, and TCRdb retains in-frame clones only, with some absent. Of roughly 150,000 clones listed, around 81% are singletons. Material: peripheral blood. The TCR comes from a woman between 45 and 60 years old with acute or convalescent COVID-19. The V and J genes are TRBV9 and TRBJ2-1, with 10 bases that match TRBD2. Written as DNA, the CDR3 is TGTGCCAGCAGCGTAGGGGTTAGCGGGGGGTTTGAGCAGTTCTTC. This translates into CASSVGVSGGFEQFF.